Presented here are 21 T cell receptor beta chains from one specimen sequenced in a study of blood T cell repertoires in COVID-19. Measured with immunoSEQ multiplex PCR; TCRdb has only the in-frame clones, and not every one. Here the sample spans 200,000 to 300,000 clones, about 90% being singletons. Sequenced material: peripheral blood. Receptor source: a man aged 60-69 years who had recovered from COVID-19.

The chain links TRBV5-1 to TRBJ2-3; 13 bases fit TRBD2. J gave up 4 bases and V 5 bases, and 4 bases lay outside the gene matches. Germline CDR1 SGHRS, CDR2 YFSETQ. The CDR3 contains 15 residues. The CDR3 region is CASSNGLAGADTQYF. The CDR3 nucleotides are TGCGCCAGCAGTAACGGACTAGCGGGGGCAGATACGCAGTATTTT.

The chain has TRBV2 and TRBJ1-1; 7 nucleotides agree with TRBD1. Germline V CDR1 and CDR2: SNHLY, FYNNEI. This CDR3 has 11 amino acids. The V segment lost 5 bases and the J segment 9 bases; nucleotides outside the gene matches: 3. CDR3 protein: CASSRQGQAFF. CDR3 in DNA: TGTGCCAGCAGTCGACAGGGCCAAGCTTTCTTT.

The chain employs TRBV10-3 and TRBJ1-1; a possible D gene is TRBD1 (6 bases). Germline CDR1 reads ENHRY; CDR2 reads SYGVKD. This CDR3 has 15 residues. The V gene lost 4 bases and the J gene lost 2 bases, with 14 bases spanning the gap. The CDR3 reads CAISVKPGHNTEAFF. As DNA, the CDR3 is TGTGCCATCAGTGTAAAACCGGGACATAACACTGAAGCTTTCTTT.

There are a few counts of this clone. V and J are TRBV12-3 or TRBV12-4 and TRBJ2-2; D is uncertain. Trimming stripped 5 bases from V and 5 bases from J, with 9 bases between. The CDR3 spans 13 residues. In DNA, the CDR3 is TGTGCCAGCAGTCCGACTCCTACCGGGGAGCTGTTTTTT. Translation: CASSPTPTGELFF.

This chain links TRBV30 with TRBJ1-2, with 7 bases lining up with TRBD1. V lost 0 bases and J lost 8; bases outside the gene matches: 9. The CDR3 is 14 amino acids. The germline V gene encodes CDR1 GTSNPN and CDR2 SVGIG (reference sequence). CDR3 coding DNA: TGTGCCTGGAGTGTTTATAGGGGGCTTGACGGCTACACCTTC. This sequence encodes CAWSVYRGLDGYTF. Supplemented by reference TRBV30 and TRBJ1-2, the full variable domain reads SQTIHQWPATLVQPVGSPLSLECTVEGTSNPNLYWYRQAAGRGLQLLFYSVGIGQISSEVPQNLSASRPQDRQFILSSKKLLLSDSGFYLCAWSVYRGLDGYTFGSGTRLTVV.

This chain joins TRBV10-2 and TRBJ1-4; D ambiguous. Germline assignment: CDR1 WSHSY and CDR2 SAAADI. V lost 2 bases and J lost 6, with 7 bases in between. The CDR3 extends over 13 amino acids. The CDR3 sequence is CASSEEVHEKLFF. As DNA, the CDR3 is TGCGCCAGCAGTGAGGAGGTACATGAAAAACTGTTTTTT.

The chain recombines TRBV18 with TRBJ2-3, with TRBD1 matching over 10 bases. The CDR3 runs 15 residues. In germline, CDR1 is KGHSH, CDR2 LQKENI. With 3 bases clipped from V and 3 bases from J, the junction kept 3 bases outside the gene matches. The CDR3: CASSPRTGGTDTQYF. CDR3 nucleotides: TGTGCCAGCTCACCGAGGACAGGGGGTACAGATACGCAGTATTTT.

The chain has TRBV7-9 and TRBJ1-5, with D possibly TRBD1 on 6 matching bases. This CDR3 spans 16 amino acids. The ends were cut back, 1 base at V and 7 bases at J, with 17 bases in the middle. Germline V lookup: CDR1 SEHNR, CDR2 FQNEAQ (reference sequence). The CDR3 region has the DNA TGTGCCAGCAGCTTAGTTCGGGGGGAGGGGGAGCAGCCCCAGCATTTT. Its translation is CASSLVRGEGEQPQHF.

This clone was recorded a few times. The genes are TRBV27 and TRBJ2-7; 10 positions match TRBD2. Looked up from germline, CDR1 is MNHEY and CDR2 is SMNVEV (reference sequence). With V trimmed by 4 bases and J by 1 base, 4 bases remained unmatched. The CDR3 spans 15 residues. This CDR3 reads CASSSLLAGSYEQYF. DNA for the CDR3: TGTGCCAGCAGTTCCCTACTAGCGGGATCCTACGAGCAGTACTTC.

V gene TRBV11-3 combines with J gene TRBJ1-5; D is perhaps TRBD1 (6 bases). This CDR3 comprises 15 residues. Germline V gene sequence: CDR1 SGHNT, CDR2 YENEEA. V lost 1 base, J lost 9 bases, and 16 bases lay in between. The CDR3 coding sequence is TGTGCCAGCAGCTTAGCCGGGACATTGGTCCGGCCCCAGCATTTT. Translated: CASSLAGTLVRPQHF.

The V and J genes are TRBV11-3 and TRBJ1-1; D may be TRBD1 (6 bases). Trimming removed 6 bases from V and 3 bases from J, with 17 bases in between. The CDR3 is 15 amino acids. Per the germline V gene, CDR1 is SGHNT and CDR2 is YENEEA. CDR3 sequence (DNA): TGTGCCAGCAGTGCCGGGGGGGCGGGAGACACTGAAGCTTTCTTT. It codes for CASSAGGAGDTEAFF.

The chain carries TRBV21-1 and TRBJ2-7; the D call in the table, TRBD1, was not verified against the DNA. TRBV21-1 corresponds to a pseudogene. This CDR3 is built from 19 residues. The DNA of the CDR3 is TGTGCCAGCAGCGATACCTGTCGGGGGACAGGATCGGGATCCTACGAGCAGTACGTC. Translating gives CASSDTCRGTGSGSYEQYV.

This chain joins TRBV10-3 and TRBJ2-2, with a possible D match to TRBD1 (6 bases). V was pared by 3 bases and J by 6 bases, with 14 bases between. This CDR3 has 15 residues. CDR1 and CDR2 (germline): ENHRY, SYGVKD. Here the CDR3 DNA reads TGTGCCATCAGTGAAGGGACAAAGTCCCCCGGGGAGCTGTTTTTT. It specifies CAISEGTKSPGELFF.

This clone was picked up a small number of times. The chain links TRBV18 to TRBJ2-2; 7 bases fit TRBD1. This CDR3 has 14 residues. Trimming took 4 bases from V and 6 from J; bases not matched to a gene: 5. Germline CDR1 reads KGHSH; CDR2 reads LQKENI. CDR3 sequence reads: CASSQTGTAGELFF. CDR3 in DNA: TGTGCCAGCTCACAAACCGGGACAGCCGGGGAGCTGTTTTTT.

This sequence joins TRBV9 and TRBJ1-2; 7 positions agree with TRBD1. Germline V CDR1 and CDR2: SGDLS, YYNGEE. This CDR3 spans 16 amino acids. J was trimmed by 5 bases and V by 4 bases; bases with no gene match: 14. In nucleotides, the CDR3 is TGTGCCAGCAGCAGCCAGACAGGGAGGTATGGGTATGGCTACACCTTC. This sequence encodes CASSSQTGRYGYGYTF. Looking up the rest from reference TRBV9 and TRBJ1-2 gives the full variable domain: DSGVTQTPKHLITATGQRVTLRCSPRSGDLSVYWYQQSLDQGLQFLIQYYNGEERAKGNILERFSAQQFPDLHSELNLSSLELGDSALYFCASSSQTGRYGYGYTFGSGTRLTVV.

V usage is TRBV28 and J usage is TRBJ1-5; 10 nucleotides agree with TRBD1. The CDR3 runs to 16 residues. CDR1 is MDHEN, CDR2 SYDVKM, per germline. The V and J ends lost 7 bases and 1 base, in that order; junction bases with no gene match: 7. CDR3 nucleotides: TGTGCCAGCAATAACCGGGGACAGGGGAGCAATCAGCCCCAGCATTTT. Translation gives CASNNRGQGSNQPQHF.

The V and J genes are TRBV14 and TRBJ2-7; 8 positions match TRBD1. J was trimmed by 6 bases and V by 4 bases; bases with no gene match: 14. The CDR3 runs 16 residues. Germline V gene sequence: CDR1 SGHDN, CDR2 FVKESK. CDR3 sequence reads: CASSLTGTGLLVEQYV. As DNA, the CDR3 is TGTGCCAGCAGCCTCACCGGGACAGGACTTTTGGTCGAGCAGTACGTC.

The chain combines TRBV5-1 with TRBJ2-1; TRBD2 agrees at 12 bases. CDR3 length equals 15 residues. Germline V CDR1 and CDR2: SGHRS, YFSETQ. J gave up 6 bases and V 1 base, and 2 bases lay outside the gene matches. The CDR3 is CASSLTSGGLNEQFF. The DNA for the CDR3 is TGCGCCAGCAGCTTGACTAGCGGGGGGCTCAATGAGCAGTTCTTC.

The gene calls are TRBV5-1 and TRBJ2-2; 12 nucleotides match TRBD2. This CDR3 has 15 residues. The J segment lost 6 bases and the V segment lost 7 bases, leaving 7 bases of the junction unmatched. Germline CDR1 reads SGHRS; CDR2 reads YFSETQ. The CDR3 DNA reads TGCGCCAGCTCCGGGACTAGCGGGTCTCCCGGGGAGCTGTTTTTT. Its protein product is CASSGTSGSPGELFF. The whole variable domain, filled in from reference TRBV5-1 and TRBJ2-2, reads KAGVTQTPRYLIKTRGQQVTLSCSPISGHRSVSWYQQTPGQGLQFLFEYFSETQRNKGNFPGRFSGRQFSNSRSEMNVSTLELGDSALYLCASSGTSGSPGELFFGEGSRLTVL.

This clone was observed a single time. This chain joins TRBV2 and TRBJ2-3; 8 bases are a match to TRBD1. V lost 1 base, J lost 8 bases, and 17 bases stayed unmatched. Germline V gene lookup returns CDR1 SNHLY and CDR2 FYNNEI. The CDR3 is 18 residues long. The CDR3 is CASSEERTGWSVIGTQYF. As DNA, the CDR3 is TGTGCCAGCAGTGAAGAGCGGACAGGGTGGTCCGTCATTGGTACGCAGTATTTT.

V usage is TRBV5-4 and J usage is TRBJ2-3; 9 positions agree with TRBD1. V trimming: 0 bases; J trimming: 7 bases; junction bases outside the gene matches: 12. Germline V lookup: CDR1 SGHNT, CDR2 YYREEE (reference sequence). The length of the CDR3 is 17 residues. In DNA form, the CDR3 reads TGTGCCAGCAGCTTGGATCCGACAGGGGGAGGGGGCCATACGCAGTATTTT. This sequence encodes CASSLDPTGGGGHTQYF.